This paragraph reports one T cell receptor beta chain. As yet, its antigen is unknown. The data stem from a study of cytomegalovirus exposure and HLA in healthy donors. Study-wide points: Apparent HLA restriction characterized most CMV-associated TCR beta chains in a later analysis.

V lost 10 bases and J lost 1, with 14 bases in between. The germline V gene encodes CDR1 LNHDA and CDR2 SQIVND (reference sequence). The length of the CDR3 is 14 residues. PCR amplification relied on 60 Vbeta primers (plus 13 Jbeta primers). The repertoire was sequenced with immunoSEQ multiplex PCR; TCRdb's copy has only in-frame clones and lacks some. The sample has more than 150,000 clones, roughly 82% seen once. This chain uses TRBV19 with TRBJ2-4, with D perhaps TRBD2 (6 bases). The receptor comes from a man in his forties in good health and CMV-seronegative. Sequenced: PBMCs. CDR3 protein: CATLGGAAKNIQYF. The CDR3 nucleotides are TGTGCCACCCTCGGAGGGGCTGCCAAAAACATTCAGTACTTC.